This record covers a single T cell receptor beta chain. Original handling: Estimates of nucleated cell counts were drawn from the amplification of reference gene primers. Data came from immunoSEQ multiplex PCR; TCRdb stores just in-frame clones and leaves some out. V and J calls and clone size follow that table, whereas D and trimming were derived from the DNA. The repertoire consists of about 82,000 clones, with around 83% occurring once and the leading ten covering 15% to 20%. This sample is drawn from a study of blood T cell repertoires in COVID-19. The overall study: PBMCs, B-cell-depleted T cells, or T cells provided the cDNA or gDNA that made up the material.

Trimming cost V 2 bases and J 7 bases, with 19 bases left between them. The CDR3 length is 16 residues. Looked up from germline, CDR1 is MNHEY and CDR2 is SVGAGI. The TCR sequence derives from a woman in her sixties or seventies with acute or convalescent COVID-19. This rearrangement joins TRBV6-5 to TRBJ2-3, with a possible D match to TRBD2 (6 bases). Sequenced sample: peripheral blood. CDR3 amino acids: CASSYPVGTGDNTQYF. DNA for the CDR3: TGTGCCAGCAGTTACCCAGTAGGAACGGGGGATAATACGCAGTATTTT.